A single TCR beta chain is shown here with its context. The study recruited people aged about 18 to 95 years across under 25 US areas. Self-reported history from a screening survey and questionnaire set each donor's cohort. Individuals in the exposed group had encountered a COVID-19 case within 2 weeks preceding study entry. This sample is part of a study of blood T cell repertoires in COVID-19. Study background: T cells, B-cell-depleted T cells, or PBMCs provided the cDNA or gDNA that served as material.

Measured with immunoSEQ multiplex PCR; TCRdb has only the in-frame clones, and not every one. Here the sample spans 150,000 to 200,000 clones, 80% to 85% being singletons. Per germline, CDR1 MNHEY and CDR2 SMNVEV (reference sequence). The CDR3 runs to 14 residues. With 1 base removed from V and 3 bases from J, the gap between germline ends came to 9 bases. The source material was PBMCs or T cells enriched from blood (not recorded which). The source of this sequence is a woman between 25 and 40 years old who had been exposed to COVID-19. The chain carries TRBV27 and TRBJ1-1; D call uncertain. This CDR3 is CASSLFSGDTEAFF. The CDR3 DNA reads TGTGCCAGCAGTTTATTCTCCGGGGACACTGAAGCTTTCTTT.